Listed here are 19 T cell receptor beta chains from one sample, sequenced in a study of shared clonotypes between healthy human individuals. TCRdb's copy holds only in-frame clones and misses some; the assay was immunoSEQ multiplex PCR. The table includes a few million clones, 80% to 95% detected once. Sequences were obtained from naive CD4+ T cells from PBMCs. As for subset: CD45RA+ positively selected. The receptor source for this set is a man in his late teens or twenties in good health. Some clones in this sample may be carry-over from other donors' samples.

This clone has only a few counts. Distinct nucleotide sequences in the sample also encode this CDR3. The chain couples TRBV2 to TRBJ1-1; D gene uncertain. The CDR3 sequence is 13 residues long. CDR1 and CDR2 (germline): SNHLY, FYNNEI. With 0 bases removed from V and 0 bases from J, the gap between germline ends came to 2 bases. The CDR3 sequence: CASSEAVNTEAFF. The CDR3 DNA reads TGTGCCAGCAGTGAAGCTGTGAACACTGAAGCTTTCTTT.

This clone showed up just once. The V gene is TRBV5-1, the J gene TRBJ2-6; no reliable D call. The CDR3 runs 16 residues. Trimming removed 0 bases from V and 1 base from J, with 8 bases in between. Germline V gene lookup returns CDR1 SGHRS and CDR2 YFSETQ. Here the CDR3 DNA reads TGCGCCAGCAGCTTGGCCCCCCAGTCTGGGGCCAACGTCCTGACTTTC. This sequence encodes CASSLAPQSGANVLTF.

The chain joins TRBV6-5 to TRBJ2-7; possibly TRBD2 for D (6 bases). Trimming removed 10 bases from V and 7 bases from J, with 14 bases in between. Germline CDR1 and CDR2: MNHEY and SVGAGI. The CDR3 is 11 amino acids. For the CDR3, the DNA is TGTGCCACCATGATTCGGGGGGAGCAGTACTTC. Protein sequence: CATMIRGEQYF.

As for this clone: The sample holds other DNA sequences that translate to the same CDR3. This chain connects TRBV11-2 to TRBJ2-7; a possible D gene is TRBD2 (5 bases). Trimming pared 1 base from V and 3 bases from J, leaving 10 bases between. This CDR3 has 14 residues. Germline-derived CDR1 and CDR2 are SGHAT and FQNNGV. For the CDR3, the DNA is TGTGCCAGCAGCTTAGGGCTAGCAGGCTACGAGCAGTACTTC. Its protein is CASSLGLAGYEQYF.

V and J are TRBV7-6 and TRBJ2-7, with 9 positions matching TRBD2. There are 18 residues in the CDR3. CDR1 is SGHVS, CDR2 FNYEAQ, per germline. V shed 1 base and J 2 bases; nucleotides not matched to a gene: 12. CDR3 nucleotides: TGTGCCAGCAGCTTAGGAGCTAGCGGGACTAGGGGCCCCTACGAGCAGTACTTC. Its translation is CASSLGASGTRGPYEQYF.

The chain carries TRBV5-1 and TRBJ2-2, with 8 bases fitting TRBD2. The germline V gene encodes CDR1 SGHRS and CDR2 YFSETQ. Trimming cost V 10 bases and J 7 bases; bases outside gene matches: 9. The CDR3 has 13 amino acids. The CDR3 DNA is TGCGCCTGCCGAGCGGGAGCCGGCGGGGAGCTGTTTTTT. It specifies CACRAGAGGELFF. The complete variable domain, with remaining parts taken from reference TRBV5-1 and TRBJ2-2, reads KAGVTQTPRYLIKTRGQQVTLSCSPISGHRSVSWYQQTPGQGLQFLFEYFSETQRNKGNFPGRFSGRQFSNSRSEMNVSTLELGDSALYLCACRAGAGGELFFGEGSRLTVL.

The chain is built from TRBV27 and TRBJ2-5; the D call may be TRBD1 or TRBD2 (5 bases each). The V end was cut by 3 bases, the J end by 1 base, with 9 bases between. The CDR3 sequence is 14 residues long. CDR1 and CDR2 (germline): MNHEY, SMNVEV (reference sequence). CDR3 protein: CASSFGGTQETQYF. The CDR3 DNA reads TGTGCCAGCAGTTTTGGTGGGACCCAAGAGACCCAGTACTTC.

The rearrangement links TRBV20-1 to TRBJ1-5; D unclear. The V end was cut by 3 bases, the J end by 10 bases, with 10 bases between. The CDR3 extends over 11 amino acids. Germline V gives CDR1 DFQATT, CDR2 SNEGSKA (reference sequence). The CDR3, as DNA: TGCAGTGCTAGGTCGACTGGACCCCAGCATTTT. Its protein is CSARSTGPQHF.

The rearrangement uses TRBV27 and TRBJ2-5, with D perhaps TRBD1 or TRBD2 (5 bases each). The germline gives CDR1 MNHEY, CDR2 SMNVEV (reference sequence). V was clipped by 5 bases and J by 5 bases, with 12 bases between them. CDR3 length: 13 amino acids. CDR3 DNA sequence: TGTGCCAGCAGTACGGGACGTGGGGAGACCCAGTACTTC. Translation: CASSTGRGETQYF.

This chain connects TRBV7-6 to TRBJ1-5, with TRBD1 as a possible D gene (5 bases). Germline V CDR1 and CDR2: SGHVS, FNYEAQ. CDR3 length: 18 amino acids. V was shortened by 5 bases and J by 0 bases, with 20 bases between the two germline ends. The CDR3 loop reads CASSPNEGTGYSNQPQHF. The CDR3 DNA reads TGTGCCAGCAGCCCGAACGAGGGGACGGGGTATAGCAATCAGCCCCAGCATTTT.

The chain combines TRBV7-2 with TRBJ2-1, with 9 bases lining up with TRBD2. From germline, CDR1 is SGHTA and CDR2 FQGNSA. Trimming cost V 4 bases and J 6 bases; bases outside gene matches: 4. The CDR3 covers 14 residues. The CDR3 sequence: CASSSGLAPNEQFF. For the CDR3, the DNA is TGTGCCAGCAGCTCGGGACTAGCCCCCAATGAGCAGTTCTTC.

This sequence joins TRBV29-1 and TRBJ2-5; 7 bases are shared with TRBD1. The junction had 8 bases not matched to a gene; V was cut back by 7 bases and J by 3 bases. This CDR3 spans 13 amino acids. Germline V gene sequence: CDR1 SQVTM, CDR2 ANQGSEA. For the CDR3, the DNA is TGCAGCGGTGTGACAGGGTCCAAAGAGACCCAGTACTTC. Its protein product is CSGVTGSKETQYF.

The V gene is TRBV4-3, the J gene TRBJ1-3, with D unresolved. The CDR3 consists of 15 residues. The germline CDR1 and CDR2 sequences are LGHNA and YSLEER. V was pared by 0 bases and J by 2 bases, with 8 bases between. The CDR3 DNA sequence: TGCGCCAGCAGCCAAGATATGAGGGCTGGAAACACCATATATTTT. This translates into CASSQDMRAGNTIYF.

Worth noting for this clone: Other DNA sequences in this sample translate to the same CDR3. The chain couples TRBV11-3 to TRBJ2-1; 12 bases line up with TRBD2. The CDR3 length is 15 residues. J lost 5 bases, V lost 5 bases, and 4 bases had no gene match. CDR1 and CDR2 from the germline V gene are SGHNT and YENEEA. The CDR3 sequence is CASSPGLAGNNEQFF. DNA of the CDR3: TGTGCCAGCAGCCCGGGACTAGCGGGCAACAATGAGCAGTTCTTC.

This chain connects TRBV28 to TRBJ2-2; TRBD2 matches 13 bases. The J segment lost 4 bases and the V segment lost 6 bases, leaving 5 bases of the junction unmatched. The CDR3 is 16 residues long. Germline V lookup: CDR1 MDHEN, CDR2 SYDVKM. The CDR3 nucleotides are TGTGCCAGCAGGGGCACTAGCGGGAGGGCCACCGGGGAGCTGTTTTTT. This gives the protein CASRGTSGRATGELFF.

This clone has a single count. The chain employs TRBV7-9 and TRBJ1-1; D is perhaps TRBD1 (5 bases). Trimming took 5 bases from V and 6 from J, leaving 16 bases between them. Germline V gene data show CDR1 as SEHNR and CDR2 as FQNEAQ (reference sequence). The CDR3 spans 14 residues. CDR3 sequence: CASSRGNRFPEAFF. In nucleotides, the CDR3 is TGTGCCAGCAGCCGCGGGAACAGGTTCCCTGAAGCTTTCTTT.

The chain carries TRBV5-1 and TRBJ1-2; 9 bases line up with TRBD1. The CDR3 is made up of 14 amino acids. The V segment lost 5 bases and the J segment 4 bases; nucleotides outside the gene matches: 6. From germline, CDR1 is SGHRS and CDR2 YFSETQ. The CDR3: CASSFGQGLYGYTF. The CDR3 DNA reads TGCGCCAGCAGTTTCGGACAGGGGCTCTATGGCTACACCTTC.

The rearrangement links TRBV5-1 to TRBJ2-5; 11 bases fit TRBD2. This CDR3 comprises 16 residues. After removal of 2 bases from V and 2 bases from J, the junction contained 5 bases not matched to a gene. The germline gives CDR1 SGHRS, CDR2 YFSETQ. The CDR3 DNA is TGCGCCAGCAGCTTCGGACTAGCGGGCGCTCAAGAGACCCAGTACTTC. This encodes CASSFGLAGAQETQYF.

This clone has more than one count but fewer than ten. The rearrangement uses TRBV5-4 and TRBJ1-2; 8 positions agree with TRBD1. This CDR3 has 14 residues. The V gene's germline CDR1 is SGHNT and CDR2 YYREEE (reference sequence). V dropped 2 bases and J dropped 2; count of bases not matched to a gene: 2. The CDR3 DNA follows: TGTGCCAGCAGCTTTCGGGACAGGAACTATGGCTACACCTTC. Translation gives CASSFRDRNYGYTF.